Here is one TCR beta chain with its context. In the source study's methods: Estimates of nucleated cell counts were drawn from the amplification of reference gene primers. Profiled with immunoSEQ multiplex PCR; TCRdb holds only in-frame clones, not every one. The DNA gave D and trimming, while V, J and clone size come from that table. The repertoire holds about 98,000 clones, 75% to 85% seen once, with around 22% in the top ten. Between the trimmed V and J ends, which lost 2 bases and 0 bases, there was a span of 5 bases. CDR3 length equals 14 residues. The V gene's germline CDR1 is LNHDA and CDR2 SQIVND (reference sequence). This sample is drawn from a study of blood T cell repertoires in COVID-19. Background on the study: In each case, the material was cDNA or gDNA derived from T cells, B-cell-depleted T cells, or PBMCs.

This chain connects TRBV19 to TRBJ1-5; D is ambiguous. The clonotype comes from a man aged 65 to 85 with acute or convalescent COVID-19. Sequencing input: peripheral blood. CDR3 DNA sequence: TGTGCCAGTAGTATACGTATTAGCAATCAGCCCCAGCATTTT. Protein: CASSIRISNQPQHF.